These 21 T cell receptor beta chains were all obtained from the same sample, sequenced in a study of blood T cell repertoires in COVID-19. Clones were sequenced by immunoSEQ multiplex PCR, and TCRdb holds only the in-frame ones, with some missing. Of about 110,000 clones in the sample, 65% to 85% are singletons; the top ten hold about 1.6%. Sequences were obtained from peripheral blood. These receptors were collected from a man between 50 and 59 years old with acute or convalescent COVID-19.

The rearrangement uses TRBV29-1 and TRBJ2-2; D might be TRBD1 (6 bases). V was pared by 7 bases and J by 2 bases, with 11 bases between. The CDR3 contains 13 residues. CDR1 SQVTM and CDR2 ANQGSEA come from the germline V gene. CDR3 coding DNA: TGCAGCGCCGGGACACCAAACACCGGGGAGCTGTTTTTT. This encodes CSAGTPNTGELFF.

The rearrangement links TRBV3-1 (or the pseudogene TRBV3-2) to TRBJ2-1, with 12 positions matching TRBD2. The V and J ends lost 0 bases and 3 bases, in that order; junction bases with no gene match: 6. Germline CDR1 LGHDT, CDR2 YNNKEL (reference sequence). The CDR3 is 18 residues long. CDR3: CASSQDSGLAGLYNEQFF. In DNA, the CDR3 is TGTGCCAGCAGCCAAGATTCCGGACTAGCGGGGCTCTACAATGAGCAGTTCTTC.

V and J are TRBV7-2 and TRBJ2-7; TRBD2 aligns across 9 bases. After removal of 5 bases from V and 5 bases from J, the junction contained 13 bases not matched to a gene. Germline assignment: CDR1 SGHTA and CDR2 FQGNSA. The CDR3 is 16 residues long. This CDR3 reads CASSPGGTSYFHEQYV. The CDR3 DNA reads TGTGCCAGCAGCCCCGGCGGGACTAGCTATTTTCACGAGCAGTACGTC.

This chain uses TRBV27 with TRBJ2-7, with 9 bases lining up with TRBD1. The J segment lost 6 bases and the V segment lost 6 bases, leaving 15 bases of the junction unmatched. The CDR3 spans 16 residues. Germline assignment: CDR1 MNHEY and CDR2 SMNVEV (reference sequence). This chain's CDR3 is CASSDITGGIPSEQYF. DNA for the CDR3: TGTGCCAGCAGCGATATTACAGGGGGCATCCCCTCCGAGCAGTACTTC.

Only a few counts were recorded for this clone. This rearrangement joins TRBV6-5 to TRBJ2-5, with D maybe TRBD1 (5 bases). The ends were cut back, 5 bases at V and 2 bases at J, with 12 bases in the middle. The length of the CDR3 is 14 residues. Germline assignment: CDR1 MNHEY and CDR2 SVGAGI. Here the CDR3 reads CASSPMTAQETQYF. For the CDR3, the DNA is TGTGCCAGCAGTCCCATGACAGCTCAAGAGACCCAGTACTTC.

The J gene is TRBJ2-2, the V gene TRBV21-1; the table's D call, TRBD1, was not checked against the DNA. TRBV21-1 is marked as a pseudogene. This CDR3 region has 16 residues. The CDR3 DNA follows: TGTGCCAGCACCCCATACGGACAGGGCCCCACCGGGGAGCTGTTTTTT. This translates into CASTPYGQGPTGELFF.

The chain is built from TRBV12-3 or TRBV12-4 and TRBJ2-7, with TRBD2 as a possible D gene (7 bases). V was clipped by 5 bases and J by 2 bases, with 10 bases between them. This CDR3 is built from 13 residues. The CDR3 protein is CASSDGGPYEQYF. In nucleotides, the CDR3 is TGTGCCAGCAGTGACGGGGGGCCCTACGAGCAGTACTTC.

V is TRBV6-1 and J is TRBJ1-2; D uncertain. The CDR3 length is 14 residues. Trimming pared 3 bases from V and 5 bases from J, leaving 13 bases between. Germline assignment: CDR1 MNHNS and CDR2 SASEGT. CDR3 bases: TGTGCCAGCAGTGATACTAGGATAGCTTATGGCTACACCTTC. It specifies CASSDTRIAYGYTF.

The chain is built from TRBV7-8 and TRBJ2-7, with D hard to call. Trimming took 0 bases from V and 0 from J, leaving 6 bases between them. CDR3 length equals 14 residues. The V gene's germline CDR1 is SGHVS and CDR2 FQNEAQ. The DNA of the CDR3 is TGTGCCAGCAGCTTAGCGGGCATCTCCTACGAGCAGTACTTC. It yields the protein CASSLAGISYEQYF.

The chain links TRBV14 to TRBJ2-2; unclear D gene. The CDR3 is 14 residues long. The germline CDR1 and CDR2 sequences are SGHDN and FVKESK. V was cut by 6 bases and J by 4 bases, with 12 bases left in between. The CDR3 sequence is CASRRTRPTGELFF. CDR3 bases: TGTGCCAGCAGGCGTACGAGGCCCACCGGGGAGCTGTTTTTT.

This rearrangement joins TRBV7-2 to TRBJ1-4, with a possible D match to TRBD1 (6 bases). V was clipped by 5 bases and J by 8 bases, with 12 bases between them. Germline CDR1 is SGHTA and CDR2 is FQGNSA. The length of the CDR3 is 13 residues. The CDR3 spells CASSPRGSEKLFF. The CDR3 nucleotides are TGTGCCAGCAGCCCGAGGGGGTCAGAAAAACTGTTTTTT.

This chain joins TRBV24-1 and TRBJ1-3; D may be TRBD1 (5 bases). CDR1 is KGHDR and CDR2 is SFDVKD in the germline V gene. V was clipped by 5 bases and J by 1 base, with 5 bases between them. CDR3 size: 13 residues. The CDR3: CATSAGSGNTIYF. The CDR3 DNA is TGTGCCACCAGTGCAGGGTCTGGAAACACCATATATTTT.

This clone was counted between two and nine times. The chain is built from TRBV6-5 and TRBJ2-7; D may be TRBD1 (6 bases). This CDR3 contains 12 residues. V was pared by 9 bases and J by 6 bases, with 15 bases between. Looked up from germline, CDR1 is MNHEY and CDR2 is SVGAGI. As DNA, the CDR3 is TGTGCCAGTAACAGGGTTGGGGCCGAGCAGTACTTC. Translation: CASNRVGAEQYF.

The chain is built from TRBV19 and TRBJ2-3; 7 bases are a match to TRBD2. V shed 3 bases and J 2 bases; nucleotides not matched to a gene: 5. CDR1 is LNHDA and CDR2 is SQIVND in the germline V gene (reference sequence). The CDR3 is 15 residues long. The CDR3 sequence: CASSIPSGLTDTQYF. CDR3 sequence (DNA): TGTGCCAGTAGTATCCCTAGCGGCCTCACAGATACGCAGTATTTT.

J is TRBJ1-1 and V is TRBV2; 8 positions match TRBD1. The CDR3 contains 14 residues. V trimming: 1 base; J trimming: 5 bases; junction bases outside the gene matches: 3. CDR1 is SNHLY and CDR2 is FYNNEI in the germline V gene. The CDR3 loop reads CASSEDRGGTEAFF. The CDR3 bases are TGTGCCAGCAGTGAAGACAGGGGGGGTACTGAAGCTTTCTTT.

This clone was seen only once. The V and J genes are TRBV19 and TRBJ1-5; 10 bases agree with TRBD1. J lost 4 bases, V lost 5 bases, and 5 bases had no gene match. This CDR3 spans 15 amino acids. Germline V lookup: CDR1 LNHDA, CDR2 SQIVND (reference sequence). The CDR3: CASSVGTGVNQPQHF. The CDR3 DNA is TGTGCCAGTAGTGTCGGGACAGGGGTAAATCAGCCCCAGCATTTT.

This chain connects TRBV5-1 to TRBJ2-5, with TRBD2 identical over 7 bases. Trimming at V came to 2 bases and at J to 1 base, leaving 8 bases not matched to a gene. The CDR3 runs to 16 residues. Germline CDR1 reads SGHRS; CDR2 reads YFSETQ. In DNA, the CDR3 is TGCGCCAGCAGCTTCCGGGCTAGCGGAGTCCAAGAGACCCAGTACTTC. Translation: CASSFRASGVQETQYF. Based on the CDR3 plus reference TRBV5-1 and TRBJ2-5, the full variable domain is KAGVTQTPRYLIKTRGQQVTLSCSPISGHRSVSWYQQTPGQGLQFLFEYFSETQRNKGNFPGRFSGRQFSNSRSEMNVSTLELGDSALYLCASSFRASGVQETQYFGPGTRLLVL.

The V gene is TRBV7-3, the J gene TRBJ1-6; 9 bases fit TRBD1. CDR3 length: 15 amino acids. Trimming cost V 5 bases and J 6 bases; bases outside gene matches: 5. CDR1 and CDR2 from the germline V gene are SGHTA and FQGTGA. The CDR3 is CASSATGGLNSPLHF. In DNA, the CDR3 is TGTGCCAGCAGCGCGACAGGGGGTCTTAATTCACCCCTCCACTTT.

The genes are TRBV19 and TRBJ2-4, with 7 bases lining up with TRBD1. Germline CDR1 reads LNHDA; CDR2 reads SQIVND (reference sequence). The CDR3 covers 13 residues. Trimming at V came to 7 bases and at J to 9 bases, leaving 9 bases not matched to a gene. The CDR3 nucleotides are TGTGCCAGTACTACGACAGGGATGGGCATTCAGTACTTC. Translated, it gives CASTTTGMGIQYF.

The J gene is TRBJ1-2, the V gene TRBV6-5; the D gene is possibly TRBD1 (6 bases). The CDR3 extends over 14 amino acids. The germline CDR1 and CDR2 sequences are MNHEY and SVGAGI. Trimming removed 4 bases at V and 2 bases at J, with 11 bases between. In nucleotides, the CDR3 is TGTGCCAGCAGTTTACAGGGATCGAACTATGGCTACACCTTC. Translating it yields CASSLQGSNYGYTF.

The chain recombines TRBV24-1 with TRBJ2-3, with D perhaps matching TRBD2 (5 bases). CDR3 length: 15 amino acids. Germline loops: CDR1 KGHDR, CDR2 SFDVKD. Trimming removed 5 bases from V and 0 bases from J, with 11 bases in between. The CDR3 region has the DNA TGTGCCACCAGTGGCTCGGGCGGGAGCACAGATACGCAGTATTTT. It codes for CATSGSGGSTDTQYF.